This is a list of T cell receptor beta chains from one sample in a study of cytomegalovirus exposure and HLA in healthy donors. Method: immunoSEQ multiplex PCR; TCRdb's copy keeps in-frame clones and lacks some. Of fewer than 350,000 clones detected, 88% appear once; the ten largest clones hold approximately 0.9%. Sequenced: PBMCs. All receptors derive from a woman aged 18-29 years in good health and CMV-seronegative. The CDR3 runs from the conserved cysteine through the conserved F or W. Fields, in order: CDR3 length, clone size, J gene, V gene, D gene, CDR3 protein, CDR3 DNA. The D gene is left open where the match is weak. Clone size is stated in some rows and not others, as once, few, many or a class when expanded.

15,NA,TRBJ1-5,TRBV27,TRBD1,CASRPDRGSHQPQHF,TGTGCCAGCAGACCCGACAGGGGGAGTCATCAGCCCCAGCATTTT
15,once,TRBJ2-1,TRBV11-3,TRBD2,CASSTGTSDYNEQFF,TGTGCCAGCAGCACAGGGACTAGCGATTACAATGAGCAGTTCTTC
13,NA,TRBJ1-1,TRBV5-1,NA,CASSLEPGQGAFF,TGCGCCAGCAGCTTGGAGCCGGGACAAGGAGCTTTCTTT
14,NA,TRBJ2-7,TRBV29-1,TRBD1,CSVVSRDRVHEQYF,TGCAGCGTTGTGTCGAGGGACAGGGTCCACGAGCAGTACTTC
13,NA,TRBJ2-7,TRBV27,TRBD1,CASSPGQGYEQYF,TGTGCCAGCAGCCCGGGACAGGGCTACGAGCAGTACTTC
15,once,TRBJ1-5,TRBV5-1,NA,CASSLGGGDNQPQHF,TGCGCCAGCAGCTTGGGGGGGGGCGACAATCAGCCCCAGCATTTT
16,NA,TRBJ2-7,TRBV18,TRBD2,CASSPLSSGGNYEQYF,TGTGCCAGCTCACCACTCTCCAGCGGGGGGAACTACGAGCAGTACTTC
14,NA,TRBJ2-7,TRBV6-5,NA,CASSEGLSSYEQYF,TGTGCCAGCAGTGAGGGCCTTAGCTCCTACGAGCAGTACTTC
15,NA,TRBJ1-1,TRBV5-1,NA,CASSLEAGVDTEAFF,TGCGCCAGCAGCTTGGAAGCAGGGGTGGACACTGAAGCTTTCTTT
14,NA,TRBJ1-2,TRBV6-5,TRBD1,CASSRDRGVYGYTF,TGTGCCAGCAGCCGGGACAGGGGTGTCTATGGCTACACCTTC
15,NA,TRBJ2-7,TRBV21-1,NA,CASSKELAGHSEQYF,TGTGCCAGCAGCAAAGAACTAGCGGGACATAGCGAGCAGTACTTC
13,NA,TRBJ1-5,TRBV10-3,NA,CAISESRDQPQHF,TGTGCCATCAGTGAAAGCAGGGATCAGCCCCAGCATTTT
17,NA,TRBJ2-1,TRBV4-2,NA,CASSQEKAGPSYNEQFF,TGTGCCAGCAGCCAAGAAAAAGCGGGTCCGTCCTACAATGAGCAGTTCTTC
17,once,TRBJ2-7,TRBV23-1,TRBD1,CASSQSSPDRGGNEQYF,TGCGCCAGCAGTCAATCGTCCCCAGACAGGGGAGGAAACGAGCAGTACTTC
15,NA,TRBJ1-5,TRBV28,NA,CASRGGTLSNQPQHF,TGTGCCAGCAGGGGGGGGACTTTGAGCAATCAGCCCCAGCATTTT
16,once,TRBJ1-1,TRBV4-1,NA,CASSQLERRVNTEAFF,TGCGCCAGCAGCCAATTAGAACGCAGGGTGAACACTGAAGCTTTCTTT
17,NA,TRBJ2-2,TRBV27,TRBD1,CASSLSVRQGAAGELFF,TGTGCCAGCAGTTTATCCGTCCGGCAGGGGGCCGCCGGGGAGCTGTTTTTT
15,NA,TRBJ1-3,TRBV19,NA,CASSHPGVTGNTIYF,TGTGCCAGTAGCCACCCGGGGGTAACTGGAAACACCATATATTTT
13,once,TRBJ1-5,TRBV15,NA,CATSRERGQPQHF,TGTGCCACCAGCAGGGAAAGGGGTCAGCCCCAGCATTTT
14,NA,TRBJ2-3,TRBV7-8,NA,CASSSQTRLDTQYF,TGTGCCAGCAGCTCCCAAACGAGATTGGATACGCAGTATTTT
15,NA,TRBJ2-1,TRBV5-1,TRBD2,CASSTGTSSYNEQFF,TGCGCCAGCAGCACCGGGACTAGCTCCTACAATGAGCAGTTCTTC
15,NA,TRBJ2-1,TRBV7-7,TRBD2,CASSQGTSGTDEQFF,TGTGCCAGCAGCCAAGGGACTAGCGGGACTGATGAGCAGTTCTTC
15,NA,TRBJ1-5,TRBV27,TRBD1,CASSLRGQGNQPQHF,TGTGCCAGCAGTTTACGTGGACAGGGGAATCAGCCCCAGCATTTT
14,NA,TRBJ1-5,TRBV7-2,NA,CASSLGGTGKPQHF,TGTGCCAGCAGCTTGGGGGGGACTGGCAAGCCCCAGCATTTT
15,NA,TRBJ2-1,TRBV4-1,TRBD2,CASSSVVLADNEQFF,TGCGCCAGCAGTAGCGTTGTACTAGCGGACAATGAGCAGTTCTTC
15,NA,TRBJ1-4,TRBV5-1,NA,CASSLGGRGNEKLFF,TGCGCCAGCAGCCTAGGGGGACGGGGAAATGAAAAACTGTTTTTT
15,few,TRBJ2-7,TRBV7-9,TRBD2,CASSLARGLGYEQYF,TGTGCCAGCAGCTTAGCGCGGGGGTTAGGCTACGAGCAGTACTTC
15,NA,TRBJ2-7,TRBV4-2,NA,CASSKRYQGQVEQYF,TGTGCCAGCAGCAAGCGTTATCAGGGGCAGGTCGAGCAGTACTTC
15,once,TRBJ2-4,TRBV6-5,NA,CASSTGSPHRGIQYF,TGTGCCAGCAGTACCGGGTCCCCCCATCGGGGCATTCAGTACTTC
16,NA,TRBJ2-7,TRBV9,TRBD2,CASSVGPGLAGVEQYF,TGTGCCAGCAGCGTTGGCCCCGGACTAGCGGGAGTCGAGCAGTACTTC
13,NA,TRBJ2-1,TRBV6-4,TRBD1,CASSLQGAGEQFF,TGTGCCAGCAGTCTACAGGGGGCTGGTGAGCAGTTCTTC
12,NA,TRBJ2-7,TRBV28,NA,CASSFNSYEQYF,TGTGCCAGCAGTTTCAATTCCTACGAGCAGTACTTC
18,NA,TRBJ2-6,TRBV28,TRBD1,CASSRRGRGRSGANVLTF,TGTGCCAGCAGTCGGCGGGGCAGGGGGCGGTCAGGGGCCAACGTCCTGACTTTC
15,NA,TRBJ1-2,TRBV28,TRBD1,CASSLPLGGSYGYTF,TGTGCCAGCAGTTTACCCCTAGGGGGCAGCTATGGCTACACCTTC
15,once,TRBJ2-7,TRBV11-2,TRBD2,CASSSISGSSYEQYF,TGTGCCAGCAGTTCAATTAGCGGGAGCAGCTACGAGCAGTACTTC
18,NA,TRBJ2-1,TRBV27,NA,CASTYLPLALSSYNEQFF,TGTGCCAGCACCTATCTGCCCCTAGCCTTGAGCTCCTACAATGAGCAGTTCTTC
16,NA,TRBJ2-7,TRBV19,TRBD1,CASSPSGTGGMYEQYF,TGTGCCAGTAGTCCATCCGGGACAGGGGGCATGTACGAGCAGTACTTC
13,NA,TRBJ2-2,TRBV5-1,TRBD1,CASSYRGTGELFF,TGCGCCAGCAGCTACAGGGGGACCGGGGAGCTGTTTTTT
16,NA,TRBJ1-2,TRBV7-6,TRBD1,CASSAQPEGQGAVSTF,TGTGCCAGCAGCGCTCAACCCGAGGGACAGGGAGCTGTTAGTACCTTC
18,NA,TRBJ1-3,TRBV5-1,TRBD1,CASSLYLGQENSGNTIYF,TGCGCCAGCAGCTTGTATCTGGGACAGGAAAACTCTGGAAACACCATATATTTT
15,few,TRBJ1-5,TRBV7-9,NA,CASSPAGKGNQPQHF,TGTGCCAGCAGCCCAGCGGGAAAGGGCAATCAGCCCCAGCATTTT
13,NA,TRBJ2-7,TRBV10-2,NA,CASSESVAYEQYF,TGCGCCAGCAGTGAGTCTGTAGCCTACGAGCAGTACTTC
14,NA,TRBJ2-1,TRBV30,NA,CAWSVFTVTSEQFF,TGTGCCTGGAGTGTATTCACAGTGACAAGTGAGCAGTTCTTC